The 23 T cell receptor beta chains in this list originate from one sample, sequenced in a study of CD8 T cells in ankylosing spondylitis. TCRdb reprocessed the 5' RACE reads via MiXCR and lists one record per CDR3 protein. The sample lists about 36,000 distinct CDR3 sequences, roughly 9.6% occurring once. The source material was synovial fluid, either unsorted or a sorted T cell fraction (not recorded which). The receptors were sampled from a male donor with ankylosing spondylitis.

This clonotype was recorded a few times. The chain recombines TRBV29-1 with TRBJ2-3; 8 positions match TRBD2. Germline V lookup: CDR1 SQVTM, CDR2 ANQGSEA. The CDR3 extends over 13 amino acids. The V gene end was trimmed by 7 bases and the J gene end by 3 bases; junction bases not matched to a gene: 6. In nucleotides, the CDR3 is TGCAGCGCCAGAAGCGGGAGTACAGATACGCAGTATTTT. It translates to CSARSGSTDTQYF.

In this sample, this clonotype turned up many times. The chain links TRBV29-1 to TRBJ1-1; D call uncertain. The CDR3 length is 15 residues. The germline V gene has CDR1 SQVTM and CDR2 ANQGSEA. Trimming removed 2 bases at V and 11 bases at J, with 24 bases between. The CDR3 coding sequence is TGCAGCGTTGAAAGGTGGGAAGGTTTTTGGTGGGAGGCTTTCTTT. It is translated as CSVERWEGFWWEAFF.

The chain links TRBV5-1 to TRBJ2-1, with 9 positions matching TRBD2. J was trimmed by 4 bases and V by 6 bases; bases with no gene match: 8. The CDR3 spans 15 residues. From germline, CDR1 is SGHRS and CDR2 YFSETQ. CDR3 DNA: TGCGCCAGCATAGCGGGAGTCTGGGGGTACAATGAGCAGTTCTTC. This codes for CASIAGVWGYNEQFF.

The CDR3 DNA sequence: TGTGCCAGCAGCTTAGGGGAGGGAACCAATTCACCCCTCCACTTT. Translation: CASSLGEGTNSPLHF. The V call is TRBV7-2, the J call TRBJ1-6; unclear D gene. This CDR3 region has 15 residues. In germline, CDR1 is SGHTA, CDR2 FQGNSA. V was cut by 1 base and J by 7 bases, with 11 bases left in between. The full variable domain, with the rest looked up from reference TRBV7-2 and TRBJ1-6, is GAGVSQSPSNKVTEKGKDVELRCDPISGHTALYWYRQSLGQGLEFLIYFQGNSAPDKSGLPSDRFSAERTGGSVSTLTIQRTQQEDSAVYLCASSLGEGTNSPLHFGNGTRLTVT.

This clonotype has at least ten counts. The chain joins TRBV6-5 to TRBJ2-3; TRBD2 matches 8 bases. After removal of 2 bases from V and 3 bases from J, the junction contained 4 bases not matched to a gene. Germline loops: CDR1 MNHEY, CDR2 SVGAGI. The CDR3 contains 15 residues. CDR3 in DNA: TGTGCCAGCAGTTACACTGGACTAGCAACAGATACGCAGTATTTT. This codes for CASSYTGLATDTQYF.

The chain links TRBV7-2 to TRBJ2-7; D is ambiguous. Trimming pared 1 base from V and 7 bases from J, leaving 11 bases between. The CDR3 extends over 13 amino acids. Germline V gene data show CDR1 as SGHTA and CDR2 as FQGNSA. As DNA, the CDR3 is TGTGCCAGCAGCTTAGGTCAGTCCTGGGAGCAGTACTTC. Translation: CASSLGQSWEQYF.

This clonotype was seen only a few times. The CDR3 DNA is TGCGCCAGCAGCTTGGATCTAGCGGGAGGGACATACACAGATACGCAGTATTTT. Translation gives CASSLDLAGGTYTDTQYF. The chain recombines TRBV5-1 with TRBJ2-3; 12 nucleotides match TRBD2. This CDR3 spans 18 amino acids. Germline-derived CDR1 and CDR2 are SGHRS and YFSETQ. The J segment lost 2 bases and the V segment lost 0 bases, leaving 7 bases of the junction unmatched.

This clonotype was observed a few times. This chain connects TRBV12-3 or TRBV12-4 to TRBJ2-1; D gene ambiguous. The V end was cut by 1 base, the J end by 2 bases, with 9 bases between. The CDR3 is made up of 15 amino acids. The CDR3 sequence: CASSLVQPPYNEQFF. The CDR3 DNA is TGTGCCAGCAGTTTAGTCCAGCCCCCCTACAATGAGCAGTTCTTC.

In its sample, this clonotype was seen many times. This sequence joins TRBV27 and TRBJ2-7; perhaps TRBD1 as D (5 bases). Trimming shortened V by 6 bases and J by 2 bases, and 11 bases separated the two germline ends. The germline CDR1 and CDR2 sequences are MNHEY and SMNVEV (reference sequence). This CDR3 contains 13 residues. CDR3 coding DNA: TGTGCCAGCAGCCTGACAGTAACCTACGAGCAGTACTTC. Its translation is CASSLTVTYEQYF.

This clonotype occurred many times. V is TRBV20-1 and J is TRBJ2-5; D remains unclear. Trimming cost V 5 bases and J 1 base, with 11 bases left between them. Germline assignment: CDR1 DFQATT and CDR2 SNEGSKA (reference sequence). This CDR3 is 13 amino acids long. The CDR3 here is CSASNVIQETQYF. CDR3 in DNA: TGCAGTGCTTCCAACGTTATCCAAGAGACCCAGTACTTC.

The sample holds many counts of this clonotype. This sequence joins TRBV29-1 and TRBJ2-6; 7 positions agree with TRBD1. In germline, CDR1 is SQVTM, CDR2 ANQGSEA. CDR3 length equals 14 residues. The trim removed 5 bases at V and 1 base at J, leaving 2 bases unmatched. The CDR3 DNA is TGCAGCGTTAAGGGACAGTCTGGGGCCAACGTCCTGACTTTC. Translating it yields CSVKGQSGANVLTF.

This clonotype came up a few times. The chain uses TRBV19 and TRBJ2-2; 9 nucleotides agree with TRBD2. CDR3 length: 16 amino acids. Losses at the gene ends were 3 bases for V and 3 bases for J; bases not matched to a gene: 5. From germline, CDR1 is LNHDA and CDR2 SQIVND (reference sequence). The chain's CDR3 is CASSMGLAGYTGELFF. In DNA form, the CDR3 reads TGTGCCAGTAGTATGGGTCTAGCGGGATACACCGGGGAGCTGTTTTTT.

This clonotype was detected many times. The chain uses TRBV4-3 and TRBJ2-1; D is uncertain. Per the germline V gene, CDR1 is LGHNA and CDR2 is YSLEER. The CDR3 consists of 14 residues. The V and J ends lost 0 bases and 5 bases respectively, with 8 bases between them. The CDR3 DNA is TGCGCCAGCAGCCAAGATGCCTCGGACAATGAGCAGTTCTTC. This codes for CASSQDASDNEQFF.

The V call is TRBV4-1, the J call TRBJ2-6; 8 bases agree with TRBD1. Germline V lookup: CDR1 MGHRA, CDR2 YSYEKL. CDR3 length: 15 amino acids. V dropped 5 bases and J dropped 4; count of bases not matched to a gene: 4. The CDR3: CASSRTGTGANVLTF. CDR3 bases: TGCGCCAGCAGCAGGACAGGGACCGGGGCCAACGTCCTGACTTTC.

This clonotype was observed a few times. CDR3 sequence: CASSQRLADTQETQYF. The CDR3 DNA reads as TGTGCCAGCAGTCAGCGACTAGCTGATACCCAAGAGACCCAGTACTTC. The V and J genes are TRBV6-1 and TRBJ2-5, with 7 positions matching TRBD2. Trimming removed 5 bases from V and 1 base from J; junction bases left unmatched: 10. Germline CDR1 MNHNS, CDR2 SASEGT. The CDR3 totals 16 residues.

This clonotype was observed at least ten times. The CDR3 here is CASNPPREYEQYF. The CDR3 coding sequence is TGTGCCAGCAACCCTCCCCGTGAGTACGAGCAGTACTTC. V usage is TRBV7-9 and J usage is TRBJ2-7; D remains unclear. This CDR3 comprises 13 residues. The germline V gene encodes CDR1 SEHNR and CDR2 FQNEAQ (reference sequence). The V end was cut by 7 bases, the J end by 4 bases, with 14 bases between.

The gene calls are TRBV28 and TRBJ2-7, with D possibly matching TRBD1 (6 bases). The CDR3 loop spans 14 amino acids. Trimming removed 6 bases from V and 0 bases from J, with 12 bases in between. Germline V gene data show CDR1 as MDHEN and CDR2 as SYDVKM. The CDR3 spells CASRLTGNSYEQYF. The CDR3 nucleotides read TGTGCCAGCAGGCTCACAGGGAACTCCTACGAGCAGTACTTC.

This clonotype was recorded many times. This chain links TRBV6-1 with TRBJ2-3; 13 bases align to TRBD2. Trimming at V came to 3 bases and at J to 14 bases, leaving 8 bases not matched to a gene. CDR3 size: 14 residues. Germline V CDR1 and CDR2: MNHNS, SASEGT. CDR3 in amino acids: CASSDKEGTSGTYF. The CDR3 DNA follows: TGTGCCAGCAGTGACAAGGAGGGGACTAGCGGGACGTATTTT.

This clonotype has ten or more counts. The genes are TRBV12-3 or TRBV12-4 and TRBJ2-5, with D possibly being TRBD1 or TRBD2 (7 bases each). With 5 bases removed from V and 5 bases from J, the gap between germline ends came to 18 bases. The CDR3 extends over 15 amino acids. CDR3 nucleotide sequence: TGTGCCAGCAGTCCCTGGGAGGGGGCTTCGGAGACCCAGTACTTC. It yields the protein CASSPWEGASETQYF.

DNA of the CDR3: TGTGCCAGCAGTTCACTGGCAGGAACGGACACTGAAGCTTTCTTT. Translation: CASSSLAGTDTEAFF. The gene calls are TRBV12-3 or TRBV12-4 and TRBJ1-1; unclear D gene. V lost 4 bases, J lost 3 bases, and 15 bases lay in between. CDR3 length: 15 amino acids.

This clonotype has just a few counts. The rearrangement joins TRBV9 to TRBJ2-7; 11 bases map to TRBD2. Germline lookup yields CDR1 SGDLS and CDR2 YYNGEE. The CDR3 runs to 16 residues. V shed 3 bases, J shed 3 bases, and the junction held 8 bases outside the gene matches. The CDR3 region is CASSGQILAGVYEQYF. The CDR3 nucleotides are TGTGCCAGCAGCGGCCAGATACTAGCGGGAGTCTACGAGCAGTACTTC.

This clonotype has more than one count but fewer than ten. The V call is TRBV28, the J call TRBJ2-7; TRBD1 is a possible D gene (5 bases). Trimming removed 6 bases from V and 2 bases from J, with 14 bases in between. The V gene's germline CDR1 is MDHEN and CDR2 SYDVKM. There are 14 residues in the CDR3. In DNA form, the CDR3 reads TGTGCCAGCAGCCCCCCAGGGTACCCCTACGAGCAGTACTTC. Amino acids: CASSPPGYPYEQYF. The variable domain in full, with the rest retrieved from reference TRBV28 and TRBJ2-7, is DVKVTQSSRYLVKRTGEKVFLECVQDMDHENMFWYRQDPGLGLRLIYFSYDVKMKEKGDIPEGYSVSREKKERFSLILESASTNQTSMYLCASSPPGYPYEQYFGPGTRLTVT.

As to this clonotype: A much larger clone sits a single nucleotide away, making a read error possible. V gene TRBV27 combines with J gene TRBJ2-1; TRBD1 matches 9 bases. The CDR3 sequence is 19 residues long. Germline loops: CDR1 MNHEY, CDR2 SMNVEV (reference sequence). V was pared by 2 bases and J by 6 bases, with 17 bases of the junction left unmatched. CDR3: CASSLRNVDRGGPGNEQFF. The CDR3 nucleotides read TGTGCCAGCAGTTTAAGAAATGTCGACAGGGGGGGCCCCGGCAATGAGCAGTTCTTC.